These T cell receptor beta chains were read from a single sample in a study of glioma-infiltrating T cells. MiXCR, applied by TCRdb to the multiplex PCR reads, yields one record per CDR3 protein. The table has some 90,000 distinct CDR3 sequences, roughly 39% seen once. The sequencing sample was made of glioma tissue, nonneoplastic brain tissue, or PBMCs (not recorded which). These receptors were collected from a human donor with low-grade glioma or glioblastoma, undergoing nonglioma brain surgery, or in good health (not recorded which). Each CDR3 is given with its conserved first and last residue. Each record gives: D gene, J gene, V gene, clone size, CDR3 DNA, CDR3 protein. The D gene is left open where the match is weak. A clone size is listed for some rows: how often the clone was seen (once, few, many), or a class if it is expanded.

D gene: TRBD1; J gene: TRBJ1-6; V gene: TRBV2; clone size: many; CDR3 DNA: TGTGCCAGCAAAGGACAGGGCGATTCACCCCTCCACTTT; CDR3 protein: CASKGQGDSPLHF
D gene: TRBD1; J gene: TRBJ1-2; V gene: TRBV18; clone size: many; CDR3 DNA: TGTGCCAGCTCACCAATTAAAGGGGACAGGGCGGTAGCTAACTATGGCTACACCTTC; CDR3 protein: CASSPIKGDRAVANYGYTF
D gene: TRBD1; J gene: TRBJ2-7; V gene: TRBV29-1; clone size: few; CDR3 DNA: TGCAGCGTTCGGGCCCCGGGACAGGCCTACGAGCAGTACTTC; CDR3 protein: CSVRAPGQAYEQYF
D gene: -; J gene: TRBJ2-1; V gene: TRBV12-3/TRBV12-4; clone size: -; CDR3 DNA: TGTGCCAGCAGTTTAGCTAGCGGGCAGTTCTTC; CDR3 protein: CASSLASGQFF
D gene: -; J gene: TRBJ2-2; V gene: TRBV7-2; clone size: many; CDR3 DNA: TGTGCCAGCAGTACTAGATTTGGGGAGCTGTTTTTT; CDR3 protein: CASSTRFGELFF
D gene: -; J gene: TRBJ1-6; V gene: TRBV7-8; clone size: many; CDR3 DNA: TGTGCCAGCAGCTTAATGGGGTTGAGTTCACCCCTCCACTTT; CDR3 protein: CASSLMGLSSPLHF
D gene: TRBD1; J gene: TRBJ2-1; V gene: TRBV29-1; clone size: -; CDR3 DNA: TGCAGCGTGCGGAGATCGACAGGGGTCATCGATGAGCAGTTCTTC; CDR3 protein: CSVRRSTGVIDEQFF
D gene: -; J gene: TRBJ1-5; V gene: TRBV15; clone size: many; CDR3 DNA: TGTGCCACCAGCAGAGATCGGGGGCAGACTAATCAGCCCCAGCATTTT; CDR3 protein: CATSRDRGQTNQPQHF
D gene: -; J gene: TRBJ2-2; V gene: TRBV28; clone size: many; CDR3 DNA: TGTGCCAGCAGCCACTGGGTTGGGACGGACACCGGGGAGCTGTTTTTT; CDR3 protein: CASSHWVGTDTGELFF
D gene: -; J gene: TRBJ2-1; V gene: TRBV5-1; clone size: -; CDR3 DNA: TGCGCCAGCAGTTCAACGGGCGCCTCGATAGAGCAGTTCTTC; CDR3 protein: CASSSTGASIEQFF
D gene: -; J gene: TRBJ2-1; V gene: TRBV5-1; clone size: many; CDR3 DNA: TGCGCCAGCAGCCTTGGACCGGCGGTTGAGCAGTTCTTC; CDR3 protein: CASSLGPAVEQFF
D gene: TRBD2; J gene: TRBJ2-6; V gene: TRBV12-3/TRBV12-4; clone size: few; CDR3 DNA: TGTGCCAGCAGGTCAGGGACTAGCGGGCTGTCTGGGGCCAACGTCCTGACTTTC; CDR3 protein: CASRSGTSGLSGANVLTF
D gene: -; J gene: TRBJ1-1; V gene: TRBV6-2/TRBV6-3; clone size: many; CDR3 DNA: TGTGCCAGCAGTTCAGCCCTGAACACTGAAGCTTTCTTT; CDR3 protein: CASSSALNTEAFF
D gene: -; J gene: TRBJ2-2; V gene: TRBV4-3; clone size: many; CDR3 DNA: TGCGCCAGCAGCCAAGTCTCCGGGGAGCTGTTTTTT; CDR3 protein: CASSQVSGELFF
D gene: TRBD1; J gene: TRBJ2-5; V gene: TRBV28; clone size: many; CDR3 DNA: TGTGCCAGCAGTTTAAGACAGGGGAGCCAGTACTTC; CDR3 protein: CASSLRQGSQYF
D gene: -; J gene: TRBJ1-1; V gene: TRBV7-9; clone size: many; CDR3 DNA: TGTGCCAGCAGCTTGGGGGGCGCAATTTACACTGAAGCTTTCTTT; CDR3 protein: CASSLGGAIYTEAFF
D gene: -; J gene: TRBJ2-2; V gene: TRBV6-1; clone size: many; CDR3 DNA: TGTGCCAGCAATGGGCGGGGCCCCACCGGGGAGCTGTTTTTT; CDR3 protein: CASNGRGPTGELFF
D gene: TRBD2; J gene: TRBJ2-1; V gene: TRBV29-1; clone size: -; CDR3 DNA: TGCAGCGTTGATTCCGAAGCGGGGAGCTCCTACAATGAGCAGTTCTTC; CDR3 protein: CSVDSEAGSSYNEQFF
D gene: TRBD2; J gene: TRBJ2-1; V gene: TRBV6-2/TRBV6-3; clone size: -; CDR3 DNA: TGTGCCAGCACCTCCGGGGGGACCCGAGAGAGTGAGAAGTTCTTC; CDR3 protein: CASTSGGTRESEKFF
D gene: -; J gene: TRBJ1-1; V gene: TRBV11-3; clone size: many; CDR3 DNA: TGTGCCAGCAGCTTGAGAGAGGCTGAAGCTTTCTTT; CDR3 protein: CASSLREAEAFF